These 8 T cell receptor beta chains originate from one sample sequenced in a study of cytomegalovirus exposure and HLA in healthy donors. The PCR was carried out with 60 Vbeta primers and 13 Jbeta primers. Using immunoSEQ multiplex PCR, the repertoire was profiled, and TCRdb retains in-frame clones only, with some absent. Of 100,000 to 150,000 clones in the sample, around 80% are singletons; the top ten hold around 1.9%. Sample: PBMCs. These receptors originate from a woman aged 35 to 49 in good health and CMV-seronegative.

As for this clone: Lacking the conserved final phenylalanine or tryptophan, this CDR3 likely reflects a read error. The chain is built from TRBV2 and TRBJ1-2, with D tentatively TRBD1 (5 bases). Germline loops: CDR1 SNHLY, CDR2 FYNNEI. V lost 3 bases and J lost 2, with 10 bases in between. CDR3 length equals 14 residues. CDR3 sequence: CASSEEGTNYGYTL. DNA of the CDR3: TGTGCCAGCAGTGAGGAGGGGACCAACTATGGCTACACCCTC.

This clone was counted only a few times. The rearrangement uses TRBV6-6 and TRBJ2-3; D gene ambiguous. Germline V gene lookup returns CDR1 MNHNY and CDR2 SVGAGI (reference sequence). The CDR3 is 13 amino acids. With 7 bases removed from V and 1 base from J, the gap between germline ends came to 9 bases. In DNA, the CDR3 is TGTGCCAGCACCGGTCAGGGCACAGATACGCAGTATTTT. Encoded protein: CASTGQGTDTQYF.

The chain recombines TRBV5-1 with TRBJ1-1; D is ambiguous. The CDR3 is 14 amino acids. The V and J ends lost 0 bases and 4 bases respectively, with 10 bases between them. CDR1 SGHRS and CDR2 YFSETQ come from the germline V gene. The CDR3 nucleotides read TGCGCCAGCAGCTTGGGCGAATTGAGCACTGAAGCTTTCTTT. Its translation is CASSLGELSTEAFF.

This chain connects TRBV7-9 to TRBJ2-7, with 9 bases identical to TRBD1. The germline V gene has CDR1 SEHNR and CDR2 FQNEAQ (reference sequence). V was pared by 3 bases and J by 3 bases, with 9 bases of the junction left unmatched. This CDR3 comprises 16 residues. This CDR3 is CASSFVPGQGDYEQYF. In nucleotides, the CDR3 is TGTGCCAGCAGCTTCGTTCCGGGACAGGGTGACTACGAGCAGTACTTC.

This rearrangement joins TRBV2 to TRBJ2-2; TRBD2 matches 11 bases. There are 16 residues in the CDR3. The ends lost 4 bases at V and 6 bases at J; junction bases unmatched: 7. Germline V gene lookup returns CDR1 SNHLY and CDR2 FYNNEI. In nucleotides, the CDR3 is TGTGCCAGCAGTGGGCGTATTAGCGGGAGGGCCGGGGAGCTGTTTTTT. Protein sequence: CASSGRISGRAGELFF.

V and J are TRBV28 and TRBJ1-1; the D is unclear. The length of the CDR3 is 15 residues. CDR1 is MDHEN, CDR2 SYDVKM, per germline. Trimming took 5 bases from V and 1 from J, leaving 14 bases between them. CDR3 bases: TGTGCCAGCAGTCTTACGGGTGATGGGAACACTGAAGCTTTCTTT. This encodes CASSLTGDGNTEAFF.

The rearrangement joins TRBV6-5 to TRBJ2-5; the match to TRBD2 covers 7 bases. CDR3 length equals 13 residues. Per germline, CDR1 MNHEY and CDR2 SVGAGI. V was pared by 6 bases and J by 3 bases, with 4 bases of the junction left unmatched. The DNA of the CDR3 is TGTGCCAGCAGCCGGGGGACTAAAGAGACCCAGTACTTC. It specifies CASSRGTKETQYF.

The genes are TRBV6-6 and TRBJ2-7, with TRBD2 matching 12 bases. The V and J ends lost 4 bases and 7 bases, in that order; junction bases with no gene match: 5. Germline lookup yields CDR1 MNHNY and CDR2 SVGAGI (reference sequence). The length of the CDR3 is 14 residues. CDR3 in DNA: TGTGCCAGCAGTTCGGGACTAGCGGGTCCGGAGCAGTACTTC. It translates to CASSSGLAGPEQYF.